Below, 27 T cell receptor beta chains from the same sample are listed, as sequenced in a study of cytotoxic CD8 clonotypes in ibrutinib-treated CLL. Data came from immunoSEQ multiplex PCR; TCRdb stores just in-frame clones and leaves some out. The data show roughly 180,000 clones, 84% seen once. Source: PBMCs, taken after 24 months of ibrutinib treatment. These receptors came from a human donor with chronic lymphocytic leukemia.

This chain's CDR3 is CASSQNQGSSYNSPLHF. The CDR3 DNA reads as TGTGCCAGCAGCCAAAATCAGGGGAGCTCCTATAATTCACCCCTCCACTTT. V usage is TRBV14 and J usage is TRBJ1-6; D perhaps matches TRBD1 (6 bases). The V end was cut by 2 bases, the J end by 0 bases, with 11 bases between. This CDR3 is 17 amino acids long. Germline V gene sequence: CDR1 SGHDN, CDR2 FVKESK.

The rearrangement uses TRBV19 and TRBJ2-5; D is possibly TRBD2 (5 bases). V lost 6 bases and J 4 bases, leaving 15 bases between the germline ends. From germline, CDR1 is LNHDA and CDR2 SQIVND (reference sequence). CDR3 size: 14 residues. Here the CDR3 reads CASSNTRIAETQYF. The CDR3 coding sequence is TGTGCCAGTAGCAACACTAGGATAGCAGAGACCCAGTACTTC.

This clone has only a few counts. CDR3 coding DNA: TGTGCCAGCAGCTTAAGTGCAAATCAGCCCCAGCATTTT. This translates into CASSLSANQPQHF. The rearrangement uses TRBV11-2 and TRBJ1-5; D remains ambiguous. Germline assignment: CDR1 SGHAT and CDR2 FQNNGV. The CDR3 contains 13 residues. V was cut by 2 bases and J by 4 bases, with 6 bases left in between.

CDR3 sequence reads: CSVGTEAFF. CDR3 nucleotides: TGCAGTGTTGGCACTGAAGCTTTCTTT. The J gene is TRBJ1-1, the V gene TRBV20-1; D not resolved. Between the trimmed V and J ends, which lost 7 bases and 4 bases, there was a span of 4 bases. The CDR3 is 9 residues long. Germline values: CDR1 DFQATT, CDR2 SNEGSKA (reference sequence).

The gene calls are TRBV28 and TRBJ1-5, with D uncertain. Trimming left V 7 bases short and J 9 bases short, with 19 bases between. CDR1 MDHEN and CDR2 SYDVKM come from the germline V gene. The CDR3 has 14 amino acids. CDR3 coding DNA: TGTGCCAGCACCCCCCCAGACGGCCATTCGCCCCAGCATTTT. Its translation: CASTPPDGHSPQHF.

The V gene is TRBV4-2, the J gene TRBJ2-1; no clear D gene. V was pared by 1 base and J by 2 bases, with 3 bases between. Germline assignment: CDR1 LGHNA and CDR2 YNFKEQ. The CDR3 consists of 13 residues. The CDR3 nucleotides read TGTGCCAGCAGCCAAGGAGCCTACAATGAGCAGTTCTTC. It codes for CASSQGAYNEQFF.

This chain links TRBV27 with TRBJ1-6; D is ambiguous. V was trimmed by 5 bases and J by 7 bases, leaving 12 bases between them. The CDR3 is made up of 14 amino acids. Germline values: CDR1 MNHEY, CDR2 SMNVEV (reference sequence). The CDR3 is CASSRLVGNSPLHF. The CDR3 DNA reads as TGTGCCAGCAGTCGACTCGTAGGGAATTCACCCCTCCACTTT.

In its sample, this clone was seen a few times. This chain joins TRBV11-2 and TRBJ2-7; D is possibly TRBD2 (6 bases). Trimming left V 4 bases short and J 4 bases short, with 14 bases between. Germline V gives CDR1 SGHAT, CDR2 FQNNGV. CDR3 size: 14 residues. The CDR3 loop reads CASSSPGDGYEQYF. The CDR3 coding sequence is TGTGCCAGCAGCTCGCCGGGAGATGGGTACGAGCAGTACTTC.

The CDR3 DNA reads TGCGCCAGCAGGACAGGGCGAAAGACTGAAGCTTTCTTT. This encodes CASRTGRKTEAFF. This chain links TRBV23-1 with TRBJ1-1; 7 positions match TRBD1. TRBV23-1 has ORF status, its function being uncertain. The CDR3 runs to 13 residues. V lost 6 bases to trimming and J lost 5 bases; unmatched junction nucleotides: 6.

This chain uses TRBV5-1 with TRBJ1-6, with TRBD1 matching 7 bases. V lost 4 bases to trimming and J lost 4 bases; unmatched junction nucleotides: 8. The germline CDR1 and CDR2 sequences are SGHRS and YFSETQ. This CDR3 has 16 residues. DNA for the CDR3: TGCGCCAGCAGCAGACAGGGCTCAGAGTATAATTCACCCCTCCACTTT. Its translation is CASSRQGSEYNSPLHF. Supplemented by reference TRBV5-1 and TRBJ1-6, the full variable domain reads KAGVTQTPRYLIKTRGQQVTLSCSPISGHRSVSWYQQTPGQGLQFLFEYFSETQRNKGNFPGRFSGRQFSNSRSEMNVSTLELGDSALYLCASSRQGSEYNSPLHFGNGTRLTVT.

This rearrangement joins TRBV13 to TRBJ1-1; D uncertain. The CDR3 spans 14 residues. Looked up from germline, CDR1 is PRHDT and CDR2 is FYEKMQ (reference sequence). Trimming left V 4 bases short and J 3 bases short, with 12 bases between. CDR3 bases: TGTGCCAGCAGCTATCGGGGTAGGGACACTGAAGCTTTCTTT. Translation gives CASSYRGRDTEAFF.

V and J are TRBV5-1 and TRBJ1-6; tentatively, D is TRBD1 (6 bases). The germline V gene has CDR1 SGHRS and CDR2 YFSETQ. The length of the CDR3 is 15 residues. Trimming left V 3 bases short and J 5 bases short, with 12 bases between. Written as DNA, the CDR3 is TGCGCCAGCAGCTCGGGGACATACAATAATTCACCCCTCCACTTT. It is translated as CASSSGTYNNSPLHF.

The chain is built from TRBV27 and TRBJ2-5; D is perhaps TRBD2 (6 bases). V was cut by 4 bases and J by 4 bases, with 13 bases left in between. The CDR3 runs to 14 residues. Looked up from germline, CDR1 is MNHEY and CDR2 is SMNVEV (reference sequence). The CDR3 loop is CASSYARLGETQYF. CDR3 DNA sequence: TGTGCCAGCAGTTACGCGAGACTAGGAGAGACCCAGTACTTC.

This chain connects TRBV19 to TRBJ1-3; D not resolved. V lost 0 bases, J lost 2 bases, and 5 bases lay in between. This CDR3 is 14 amino acids long. Per germline, CDR1 LNHDA and CDR2 SQIVND (reference sequence). The CDR3 DNA is TGTGCCAGTAGTATAGATCAGGCTGGAAACACCATATATTTT. Translating gives CASSIDQAGNTIYF.

J is TRBJ2-3 and V is TRBV6-1; 12 bases agree with TRBD2. Germline values: CDR1 MNHNS, CDR2 SASEGT. The CDR3 has 15 amino acids. The trim removed 10 bases at V and 1 base at J, leaving 6 bases unmatched. The CDR3 reads CATDRLAGGTDTQYF. CDR3 coding DNA: TGTGCCACCGACCGACTAGCGGGGGGCACAGATACGCAGTATTTT.

The chain recombines TRBV7-2 with TRBJ2-7, with D perhaps matching TRBD2 (6 bases). The CDR3 runs to 14 residues. Trimming cost V 5 bases and J 1 base, with 12 bases left between them. Germline lookup yields CDR1 SGHTA and CDR2 FQGNSA. CDR3 nucleotides: TGTGCCAGCAGCCCCCGGGAGTGGTCCTACGAGCAGTACTTC. Its protein product is CASSPREWSYEQYF.

Here the CDR3 DNA reads TGTGCCACCAGCAGAGATGGTCGAGGAAAAGAGACCCAGTACTTC. Its translation: CATSRDGRGKETQYF. The chain combines TRBV15 with TRBJ2-5, with D hard to call. The CDR3 has 15 amino acids. CDR1 LNHNV and CDR2 YYDKDF come from the germline V gene (reference sequence). Between the trimmed V and J ends, which lost 0 bases and 3 bases, there was a span of 11 bases.

V is TRBV29-1 and J is TRBJ1-2; D remains ambiguous. The CDR3 extends over 12 amino acids. V lost 6 bases to trimming and J lost 4 bases, with 12 bases between them. CDR1 is SQVTM, CDR2 ANQGSEA, per germline. The CDR3, as DNA: TGCAGCGTGCCCCTTGGGGTCTATGGCTACACCTTC. Encoded protein: CSVPLGVYGYTF.

This chain joins TRBV27 and TRBJ2-5; TRBD2 agrees at 11 bases. Looked up from germline, CDR1 is MNHEY and CDR2 is SMNVEV (reference sequence). The CDR3 runs to 19 residues. The V gene end was trimmed by 4 bases and the J gene end by 1 base; junction bases not matched to a gene: 14. The CDR3 region has the DNA TGTGCCAGCAGTTCGCCTTCTAGCGGGAGGCCCAGGGGCCAAGAGACCCAGTACTTC. This gives the protein CASSSPSSGRPRGQETQYF.

This clone came up once. The chain joins TRBV7-9 to TRBJ1-5; 8 bases are shared with TRBD1. Losses at the gene ends were 2 bases for V and 1 base for J; bases not matched to a gene: 1. The V gene's germline CDR1 is SEHNR and CDR2 FQNEAQ (reference sequence). The CDR3 runs to 15 residues. CDR3 sequence: CASSLTGGSNQPQHF. In DNA, the CDR3 is TGTGCCAGCAGCTTAACAGGGGGAAGCAATCAGCCCCAGCATTTT.

This clone was observed once. The chain uses TRBV6-1 and TRBJ2-3; D is unresolved. The CDR3 loop spans 14 amino acids. Germline V lookup: CDR1 MNHNS, CDR2 SASEGT. The ends were cut back, 0 bases at V and 4 bases at J, with 8 bases in the middle. The CDR3 coding sequence is TGTGCCAGCAGTGAAGCCTGGTCGGCAGATACGCAGTATTTT. This encodes CASSEAWSADTQYF.

The chain combines TRBV6-5 with TRBJ1-2; D not certain. The germline gives CDR1 MNHEY, CDR2 SVGAGI. V was cut by 6 bases and J by 7 bases, with 15 bases left in between. This CDR3 comprises 13 residues. The CDR3 sequence is CASRATGVGGYTF. For the CDR3, the DNA is TGTGCCAGCAGGGCTACGGGTGTGGGTGGCTACACCTTC.

This clone occurred a few times. CDR3 loop: CASRPGGREGGTQYF. In DNA form, the CDR3 reads TGTGCCAGCCGCCCCGGGGGGCGGGAGGGAGGGACCCAGTACTTC. The chain recombines TRBV28 with TRBJ2-5, with 9 bases that match TRBD2. The CDR3 totals 15 residues. Trimming removed 8 bases from V and 7 bases from J; junction bases left unmatched: 14. Per the germline V gene, CDR1 is MDHEN and CDR2 is SYDVKM.

The chain uses TRBV2 and TRBJ2-1; TRBD2 matches at 14 bases. Germline CDR1 SNHLY, CDR2 FYNNEI. The trim removed 8 bases at V and 8 bases at J, leaving 8 bases unmatched. The CDR3 extends over 15 amino acids. The chain's CDR3 is CASGTTSGRGYEQFF. CDR3 DNA: TGTGCCAGCGGGACGACTAGCGGGAGGGGTTATGAGCAGTTCTTC.

The genes are TRBV11-2 and TRBJ2-3, with TRBD2 identical over 9 bases. CDR1 is SGHAT, CDR2 FQNNGV, per germline. The CDR3 is 18 amino acids. V lost 5 bases, J lost 2 bases, and 14 bases stayed unmatched. CDR3 sequence (DNA): TGTGCCAGCAGCGCAAAAGGGGCACTAGCGGGTATCACAGATACGCAGTATTTT. Protein: CASSAKGALAGITDTQYF.

V is TRBV7-9 and J is TRBJ2-5; 12 bases are a match to TRBD2. V lost 2 bases and J lost 5; bases outside the gene matches: 9. Germline CDR1 reads SEHNR; CDR2 reads FQNEAQ (reference sequence). This CDR3 region has 17 residues. The chain's CDR3 is CASSLQSHGLAGETQYF. CDR3 sequence (DNA): TGTGCCAGCAGCTTACAGTCTCACGGACTAGCGGGGGAGACCCAGTACTTC.

V and J are TRBV9 and TRBJ2-1, with D possibly being TRBD2 (6 bases). V was cut by 3 bases and J by 8 bases, with 12 bases left in between. There are 13 residues in the CDR3. Per the germline V gene, CDR1 is SGDLS and CDR2 is YYNGEE. CDR3 nucleotide sequence: TGTGCCAGCAGCGGGGGGGATCGGCATGAGCAGTTCTTC. Translated, it gives CASSGGDRHEQFF.